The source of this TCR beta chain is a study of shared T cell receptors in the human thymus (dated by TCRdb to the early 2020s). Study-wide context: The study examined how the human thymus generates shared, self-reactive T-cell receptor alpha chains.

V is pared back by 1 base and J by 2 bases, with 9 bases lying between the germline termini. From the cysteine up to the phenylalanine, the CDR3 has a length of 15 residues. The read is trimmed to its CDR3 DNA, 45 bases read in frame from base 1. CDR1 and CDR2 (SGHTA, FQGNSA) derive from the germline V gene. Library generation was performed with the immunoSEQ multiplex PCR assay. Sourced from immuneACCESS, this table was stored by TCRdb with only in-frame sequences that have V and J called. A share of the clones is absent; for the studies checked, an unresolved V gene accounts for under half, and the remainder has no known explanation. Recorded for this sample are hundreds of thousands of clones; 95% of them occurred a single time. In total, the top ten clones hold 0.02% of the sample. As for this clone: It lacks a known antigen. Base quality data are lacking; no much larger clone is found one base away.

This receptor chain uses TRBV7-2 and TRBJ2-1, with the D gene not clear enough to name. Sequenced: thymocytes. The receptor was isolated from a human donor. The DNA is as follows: TGTGCCAGCAGCTTAGGGCCCTCGGCCTACAATGAGCAGTTCTTC. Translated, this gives CASSLGPSAYNEQFF.